The present T cell receptor beta chain was sequenced within a study of T cells in Graves' hyperthyroidism and ophthalmopathy. General study findings and limits: From stable hyperthyroidism, ophthalmopathy was set apart by a 13 V-J model. Model output signaled ophthalmopathy a median approximately 6 months ahead of onset. The majority of expanded thyroid clonotypes above 0.001 also appeared in blood.

The CDR3 regions of TCR beta were amplified from RNA transcripts. During a first-round RT-PCR of the TCR CDR3, the HTBI primer set was used. Via MiXCR, TCRdb re-called the multiplex PCR reads, giving one row per CDR3 protein. This table holds hundreds of thousands of distinct CDR3 sequences, around 24% found once. For the diagnoses, clinical symptoms, serum thyroxine and TRAb, thyroid ultrasound and orbital computed tomography were used. In germline, CDR1 is MDHEN, CDR2 SYDVKM. J gave up 2 bases and V 6 bases, and 10 bases lay outside the gene matches. The CDR3 runs 15 residues. The sample holds a few counts of this clonotype. Its target is unknown.

This sequence originates from a woman aged 30 to 39 with Graves' ophthalmopathy. V is TRBV28 and J is TRBJ2-7, with TRBD1 identical over 7 bases. The material sequenced was blood. CDR3 region: CASSRTGTATYEQYF. CDR3 nucleotide sequence: TGTGCCAGCAGCAGAACCGGGACAGCCACCTACGAGCAGTACTTC.